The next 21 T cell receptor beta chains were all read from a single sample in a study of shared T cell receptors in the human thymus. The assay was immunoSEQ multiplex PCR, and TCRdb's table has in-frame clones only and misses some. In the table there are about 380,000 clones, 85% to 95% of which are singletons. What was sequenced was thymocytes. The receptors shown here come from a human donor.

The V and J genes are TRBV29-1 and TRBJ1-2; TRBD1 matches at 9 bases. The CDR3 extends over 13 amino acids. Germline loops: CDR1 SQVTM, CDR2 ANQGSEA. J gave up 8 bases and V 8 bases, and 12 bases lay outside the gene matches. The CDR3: CSIHPRTGDGYTF. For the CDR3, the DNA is TGCAGCATCCACCCTCGGACAGGGGACGGCTACACCTTC.

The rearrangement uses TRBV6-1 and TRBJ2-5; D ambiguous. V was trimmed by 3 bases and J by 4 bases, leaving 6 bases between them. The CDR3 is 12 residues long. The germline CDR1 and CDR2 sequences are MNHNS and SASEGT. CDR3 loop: CASSDIRETQYF. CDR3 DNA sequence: TGTGCCAGCAGTGATATTCGAGAGACCCAGTACTTC.

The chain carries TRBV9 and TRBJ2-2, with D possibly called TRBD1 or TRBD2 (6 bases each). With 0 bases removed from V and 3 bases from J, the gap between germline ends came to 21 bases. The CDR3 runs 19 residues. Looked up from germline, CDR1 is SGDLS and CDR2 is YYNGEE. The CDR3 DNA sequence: TGTGCCAGCAGCGTAGTCGTCCCCATAGCGGAGGGGGACACCGGGGAGCTGTTTTTT. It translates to CASSVVVPIAEGDTGELFF.

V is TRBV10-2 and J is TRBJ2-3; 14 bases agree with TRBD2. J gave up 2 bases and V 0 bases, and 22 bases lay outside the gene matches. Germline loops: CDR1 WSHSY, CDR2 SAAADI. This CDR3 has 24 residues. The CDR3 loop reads CASSESKTADGTSGSRGHTDTQYF. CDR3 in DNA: TGCGCCAGCAGTGAGTCGAAGACAGCGGACGGGACTAGCGGGAGCAGAGGGCACACAGATACGCAGTATTTT.

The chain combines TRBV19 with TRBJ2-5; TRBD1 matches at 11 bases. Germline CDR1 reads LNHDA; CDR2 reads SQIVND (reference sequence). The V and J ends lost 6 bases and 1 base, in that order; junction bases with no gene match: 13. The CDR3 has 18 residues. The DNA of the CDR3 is TGTGCCAGTAGCGACGACGGGACAGGGGGTTTAGGCCAAGAGACCCAGTACTTC. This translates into CASSDDGTGGLGQETQYF.

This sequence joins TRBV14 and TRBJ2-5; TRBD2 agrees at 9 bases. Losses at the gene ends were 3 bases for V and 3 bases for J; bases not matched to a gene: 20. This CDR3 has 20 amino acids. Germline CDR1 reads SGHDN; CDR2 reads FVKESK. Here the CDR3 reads CASSQGIRAGGPSRKETQYF. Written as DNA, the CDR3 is TGTGCCAGCAGCCAGGGTATAAGGGCGGGAGGGCCCTCCCGGAAAGAGACCCAGTACTTC.

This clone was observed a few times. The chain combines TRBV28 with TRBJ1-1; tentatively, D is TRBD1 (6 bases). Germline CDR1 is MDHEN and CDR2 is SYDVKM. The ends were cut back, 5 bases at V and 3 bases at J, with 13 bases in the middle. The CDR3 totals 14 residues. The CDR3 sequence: CASSPDRTYTEAFF. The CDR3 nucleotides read TGTGCCAGCAGTCCCGACAGGACCTACACTGAAGCTTTCTTT.

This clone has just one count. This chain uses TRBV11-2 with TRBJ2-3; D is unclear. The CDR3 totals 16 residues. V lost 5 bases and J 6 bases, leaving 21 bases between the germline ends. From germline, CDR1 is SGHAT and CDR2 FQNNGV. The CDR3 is CASSPRCYGRADTQYF. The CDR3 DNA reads TGTGCCAGCAGCCCCCGTTGTTACGGAAGGGCGGATACGCAGTATTTT.

CDR3: CASSCNGGAKDTGELFF. In DNA form, the CDR3 reads TGTGCCAGCAGTTGTAATGGGGGGGCGAAAGACACCGGGGAGCTGTTTTTT. This rearrangement joins TRBV27 to TRBJ2-2, with TRBD2 as a possible D gene (7 bases). The V and J ends lost 4 bases and 3 bases respectively, with 18 bases between them. CDR1 is MNHEY, CDR2 SMNVEV, per germline (reference sequence). The CDR3 contains 17 residues.

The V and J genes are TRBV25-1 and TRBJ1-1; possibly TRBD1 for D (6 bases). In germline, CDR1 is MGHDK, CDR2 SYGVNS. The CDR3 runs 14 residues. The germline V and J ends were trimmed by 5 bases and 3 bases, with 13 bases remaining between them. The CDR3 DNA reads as TGTGCCAGCAGTAAGGGGGGCCGGGACACTGAAGCTTTCTTT. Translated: CASSKGGRDTEAFF.

CDR3 DNA sequence: TGCGCCACCTCACGGGACGGAGAAAAACTGTTTTTT. This encodes CATSRDGEKLFF. The V gene is TRBV4-1, the J gene TRBJ1-4; tentative D call: TRBD1 (5 bases). This CDR3 is 12 amino acids long. CDR1 MGHRA and CDR2 YSYEKL come from the germline V gene. The germline V and J ends were trimmed by 10 bases and 8 bases, with 14 bases remaining between them.

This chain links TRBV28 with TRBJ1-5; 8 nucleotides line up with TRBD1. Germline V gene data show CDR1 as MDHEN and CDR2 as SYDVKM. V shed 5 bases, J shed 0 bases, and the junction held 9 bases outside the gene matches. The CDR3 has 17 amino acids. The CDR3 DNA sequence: TGTGCCAGCAGTGACCGACAGGGGAGTTTTAGCAATCAGCCCCAGCATTTT. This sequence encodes CASSDRQGSFSNQPQHF.

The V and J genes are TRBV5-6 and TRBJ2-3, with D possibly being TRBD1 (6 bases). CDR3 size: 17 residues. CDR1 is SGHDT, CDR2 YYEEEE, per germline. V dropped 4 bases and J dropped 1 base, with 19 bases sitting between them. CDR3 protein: CASSPSPWDTGTDTQYF. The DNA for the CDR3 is TGTGCCAGCAGCCCAAGCCCGTGGGACACTGGCACAGATACGCAGTATTTT.

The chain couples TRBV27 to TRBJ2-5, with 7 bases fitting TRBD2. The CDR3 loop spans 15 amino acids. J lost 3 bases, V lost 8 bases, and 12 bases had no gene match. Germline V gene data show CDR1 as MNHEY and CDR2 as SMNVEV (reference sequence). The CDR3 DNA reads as TGTGCCAGCTCCAACGGAGGGAGGGCTGAAGAGACCCAGTACTTC. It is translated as CASSNGGRAEETQYF.

Here the CDR3 reads CASSMWEGTGYGYTF. For the CDR3, the DNA is TGTGCCAGTAGTATGTGGGAGGGTACGGGCTATGGCTACACCTTC. This chain connects TRBV19 to TRBJ1-2; the D is unclear. From germline, CDR1 is LNHDA and CDR2 SQIVND (reference sequence). V gave up 3 bases and J gave up 4 bases, with 15 bases separating them. This CDR3 comprises 15 residues.

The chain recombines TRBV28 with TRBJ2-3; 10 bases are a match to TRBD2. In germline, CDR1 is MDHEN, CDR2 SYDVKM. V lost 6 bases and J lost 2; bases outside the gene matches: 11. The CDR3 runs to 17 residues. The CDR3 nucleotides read TGTGCCAGCAGCTACGAAGCGGGAGGGCCTGACACAGATACGCAGTATTTT. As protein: CASSYEAGGPDTDTQYF.

CDR3 residues: CASSLVIQGSRQPQHF. The DNA for the CDR3 is TGTGCCAGCAGCTTAGTGATTCAGGGATCGCGTCAGCCCCAGCATTTT. This chain joins TRBV7-2 and TRBJ1-5; tentative D call: TRBD1 (5 bases). V dropped 1 base and J dropped 6 bases, with 16 bases sitting between them. The CDR3 is 16 residues long. Germline assignment: CDR1 SGHTA and CDR2 FQGNSA.

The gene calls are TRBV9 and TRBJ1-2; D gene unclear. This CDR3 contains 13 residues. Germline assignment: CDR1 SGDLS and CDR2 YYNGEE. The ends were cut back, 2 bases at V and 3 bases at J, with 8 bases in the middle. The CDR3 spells CASSVGGYYGYTF. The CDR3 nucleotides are TGTGCCAGCAGCGTCGGAGGCTACTATGGCTACACCTTC.

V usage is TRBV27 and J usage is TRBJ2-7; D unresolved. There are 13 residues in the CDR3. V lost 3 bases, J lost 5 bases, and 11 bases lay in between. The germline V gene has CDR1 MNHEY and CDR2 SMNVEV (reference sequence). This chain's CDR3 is CASSFVPDDEQYF. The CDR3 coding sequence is TGTGCCAGCAGTTTCGTCCCTGACGACGAGCAGTACTTC.

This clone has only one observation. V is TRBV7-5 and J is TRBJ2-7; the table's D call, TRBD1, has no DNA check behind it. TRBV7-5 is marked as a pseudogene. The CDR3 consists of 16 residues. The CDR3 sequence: CVRSLVGDRESYEQYF. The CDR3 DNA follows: TGTGTCAGAAGCTTAGTGGGGGACAGGGAGAGTTACGAGCAGTACTTC.

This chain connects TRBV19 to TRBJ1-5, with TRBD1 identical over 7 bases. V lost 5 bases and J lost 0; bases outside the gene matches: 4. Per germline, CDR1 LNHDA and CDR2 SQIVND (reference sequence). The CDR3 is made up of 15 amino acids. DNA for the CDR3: TGTGCCAGTAGTTTAGGACAGGTTAGCAATCAGCCCCAGCATTTT. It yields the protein CASSLGQVSNQPQHF.